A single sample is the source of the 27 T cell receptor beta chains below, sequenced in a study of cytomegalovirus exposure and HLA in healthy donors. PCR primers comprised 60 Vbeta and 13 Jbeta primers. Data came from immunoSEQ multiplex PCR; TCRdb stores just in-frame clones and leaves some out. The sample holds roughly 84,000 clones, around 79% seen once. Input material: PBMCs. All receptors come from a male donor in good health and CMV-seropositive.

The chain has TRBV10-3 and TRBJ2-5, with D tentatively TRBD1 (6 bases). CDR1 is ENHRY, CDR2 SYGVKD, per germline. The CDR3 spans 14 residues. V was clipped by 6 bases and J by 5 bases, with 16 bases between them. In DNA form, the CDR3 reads TGTGCCATCAGCGGGACACCTAGGACGGAGACCCAGTACTTC. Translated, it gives CAISGTPRTETQYF.

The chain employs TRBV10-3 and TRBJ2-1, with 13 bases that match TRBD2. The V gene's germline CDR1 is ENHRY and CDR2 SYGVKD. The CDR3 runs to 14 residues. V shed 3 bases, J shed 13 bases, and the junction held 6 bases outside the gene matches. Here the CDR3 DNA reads TGTGCCATCAGTGAACTAGCGGGGGGGAATTCCCAGTTCTTC. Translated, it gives CAISELAGGNSQFF.

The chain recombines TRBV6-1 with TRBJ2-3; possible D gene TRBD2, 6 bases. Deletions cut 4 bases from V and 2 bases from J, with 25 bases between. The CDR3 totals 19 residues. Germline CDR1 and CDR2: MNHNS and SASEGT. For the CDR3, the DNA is TGTGCCAGCAGTGTCCGGGACTGGCGCACATATTTGATCACAGATACGCAGTATTTT. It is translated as CASSVRDWRTYLITDTQYF.

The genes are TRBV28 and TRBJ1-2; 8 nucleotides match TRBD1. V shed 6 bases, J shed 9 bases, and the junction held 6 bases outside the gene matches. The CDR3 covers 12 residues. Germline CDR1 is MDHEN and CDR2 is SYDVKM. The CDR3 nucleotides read TGTGCCAGCAGCTTGGACAGGGTGAGCTACACCTTC. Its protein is CASSLDRVSYTF.

The CDR3 nucleotides read TGCGCCAGCAGTTACCGGGTCGAGAGGGACGAGCAGTACTTC. As protein: CASSYRVERDEQYF. The rearrangement links TRBV5-1 to TRBJ2-7; maybe TRBD2 (5 bases). The CDR3 extends over 14 amino acids. The germline V and J ends were trimmed by 5 bases and 5 bases, with 17 bases remaining between them. Germline lookup yields CDR1 SGHRS and CDR2 YFSETQ.

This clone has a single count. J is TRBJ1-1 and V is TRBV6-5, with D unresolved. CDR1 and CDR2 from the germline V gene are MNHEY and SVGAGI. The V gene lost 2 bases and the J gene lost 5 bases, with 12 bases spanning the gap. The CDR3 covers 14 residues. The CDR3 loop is CASSYDTRRTEAFF. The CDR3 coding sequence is TGTGCCAGCAGTTACGACACCCGGAGGACTGAAGCTTTCTTT.

The CDR3 sequence: CASSAGSRGAFF. The CDR3 region has the DNA TGTGCCAGTAGTGCGGGCAGCCGTGGTGCTTTCTTT. The rearrangement links TRBV19 to TRBJ1-1; D gene uncertain. Trimming took 5 bases from V and 11 from J, leaving 15 bases between them. CDR1 LNHDA and CDR2 SQIVND come from the germline V gene (reference sequence). The length of the CDR3 is 12 residues. The full variable domain, rest sourced from reference TRBV19 and TRBJ1-1, is DGGITQSPKYLFRKEGQNVTLSCEQNLNHDAMYWYRQDPGQGLRLIYYSQIVNDFQKGDIAEGYSVSREKKESFPLTVTSAQKNPTAFYLCASSAGSRGAFFGQGTRLTVV.

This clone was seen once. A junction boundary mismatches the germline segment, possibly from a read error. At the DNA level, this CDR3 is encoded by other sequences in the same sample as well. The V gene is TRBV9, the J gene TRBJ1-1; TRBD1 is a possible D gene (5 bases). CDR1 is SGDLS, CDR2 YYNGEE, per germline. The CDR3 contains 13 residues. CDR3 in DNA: TGTGCCACCTCGACAGCGCTGAACACTGAGGCTTTCTTT. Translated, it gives CATSTALNTEAFF.

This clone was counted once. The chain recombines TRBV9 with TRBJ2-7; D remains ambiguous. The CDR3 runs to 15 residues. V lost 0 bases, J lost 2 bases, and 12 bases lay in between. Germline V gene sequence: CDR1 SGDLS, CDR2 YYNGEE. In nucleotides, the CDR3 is TGTGCCAGCAGCGTAGCTCCCGTCCTCGCCTACGAGCAGTACTTC. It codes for CASSVAPVLAYEQYF.

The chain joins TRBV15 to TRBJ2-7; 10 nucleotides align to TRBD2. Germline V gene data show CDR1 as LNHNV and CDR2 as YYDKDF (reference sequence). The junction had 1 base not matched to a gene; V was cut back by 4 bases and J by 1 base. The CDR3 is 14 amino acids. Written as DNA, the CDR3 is TGTGCCACCAGCATAGCGGGGGGATCCTACGAGCAGTACTTC. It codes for CATSIAGGSYEQYF.

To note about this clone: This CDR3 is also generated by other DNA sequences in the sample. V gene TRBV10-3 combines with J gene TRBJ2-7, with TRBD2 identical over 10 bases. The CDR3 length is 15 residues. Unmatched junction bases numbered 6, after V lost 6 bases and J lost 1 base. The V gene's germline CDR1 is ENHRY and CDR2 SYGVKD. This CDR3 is CAISEGLADSYEQYF. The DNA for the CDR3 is TGTGCCATCAGCGAAGGACTAGCGGATTCCTACGAGCAGTACTTC.

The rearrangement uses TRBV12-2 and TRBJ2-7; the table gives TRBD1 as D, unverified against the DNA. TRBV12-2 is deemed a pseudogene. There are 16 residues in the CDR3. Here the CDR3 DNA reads TGTGCAAGTCGCTTTCTAACCGTGGACAGGGACCACGAGCAGTACTTC. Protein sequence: CASRFLTVDRDHEQYF.

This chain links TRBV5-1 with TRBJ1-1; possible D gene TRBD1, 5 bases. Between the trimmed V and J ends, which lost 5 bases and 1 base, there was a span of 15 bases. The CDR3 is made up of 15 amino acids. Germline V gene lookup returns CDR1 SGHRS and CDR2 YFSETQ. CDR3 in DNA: TGCGCCAGCAGACCACGTGACAGATCGAACACTGAAGCTTTCTTT. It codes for CASRPRDRSNTEAFF.

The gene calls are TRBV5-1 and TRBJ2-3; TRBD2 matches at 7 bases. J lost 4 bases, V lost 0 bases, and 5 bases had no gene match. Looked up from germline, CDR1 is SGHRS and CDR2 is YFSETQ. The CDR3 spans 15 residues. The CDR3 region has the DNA TGCGCCAGCAGCTTGGGCGCGGGGGTAGCAGATACGCAGTATTTT. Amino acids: CASSLGAGVADTQYF.

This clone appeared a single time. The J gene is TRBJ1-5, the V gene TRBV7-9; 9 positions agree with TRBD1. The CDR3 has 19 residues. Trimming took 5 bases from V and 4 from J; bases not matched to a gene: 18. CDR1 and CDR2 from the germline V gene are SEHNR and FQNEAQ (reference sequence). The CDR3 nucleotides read TGTGCCAGCAGCCCGGAGCTGGACAGGGGACAACTTACGAATCAGCCCCAGCATTTT. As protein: CASSPELDRGQLTNQPQHF.

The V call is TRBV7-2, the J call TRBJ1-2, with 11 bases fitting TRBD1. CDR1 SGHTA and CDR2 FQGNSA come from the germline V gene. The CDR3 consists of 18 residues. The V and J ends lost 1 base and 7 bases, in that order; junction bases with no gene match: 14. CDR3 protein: CASSLGSWTGGVRGGYTF. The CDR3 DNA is TGTGCCAGCAGCTTAGGGTCATGGACAGGGGGCGTCCGAGGTGGCTACACCTTC.

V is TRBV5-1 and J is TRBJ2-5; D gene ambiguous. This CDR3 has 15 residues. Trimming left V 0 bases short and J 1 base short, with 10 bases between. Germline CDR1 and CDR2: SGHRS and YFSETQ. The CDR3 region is CASSLVPPGQETQYF. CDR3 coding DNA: TGCGCCAGCAGCTTGGTCCCCCCAGGCCAAGAGACCCAGTACTTC.

For the CDR3, the DNA is TGTGCCAGCAGTGCCCCGACTAGCGGTTATAATGAGCAGTTCTTC. It is translated as CASSAPTSGYNEQFF. The chain carries TRBV28 and TRBJ2-1; 9 nucleotides agree with TRBD2. CDR3 length: 15 amino acids. CDR1 is MDHEN, CDR2 SYDVKM, per germline. Trimming took 5 bases from V and 7 from J; bases not matched to a gene: 9.

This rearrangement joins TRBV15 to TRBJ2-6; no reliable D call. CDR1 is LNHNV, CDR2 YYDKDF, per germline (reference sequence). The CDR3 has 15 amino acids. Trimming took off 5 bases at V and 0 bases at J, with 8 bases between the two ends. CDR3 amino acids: CATSARNSGANVLTF. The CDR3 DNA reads TGTGCCACCAGCGCCAGAAACTCTGGGGCCAACGTCCTGACTTTC.

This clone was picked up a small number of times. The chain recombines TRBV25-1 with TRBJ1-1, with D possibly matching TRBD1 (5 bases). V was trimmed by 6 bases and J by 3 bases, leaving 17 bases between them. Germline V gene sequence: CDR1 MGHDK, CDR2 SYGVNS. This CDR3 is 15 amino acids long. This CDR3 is CASSTRPGGDTEAFF. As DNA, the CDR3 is TGTGCCAGCAGCACCCGACCGGGAGGGGACACTGAAGCTTTCTTT.

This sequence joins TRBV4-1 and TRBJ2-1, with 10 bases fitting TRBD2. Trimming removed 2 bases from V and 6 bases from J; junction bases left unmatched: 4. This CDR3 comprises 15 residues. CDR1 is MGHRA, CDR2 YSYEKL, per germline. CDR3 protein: CASSQTSGAPNEQFF. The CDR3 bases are TGCGCCAGCAGCCAAACTAGCGGGGCACCCAATGAGCAGTTCTTC.

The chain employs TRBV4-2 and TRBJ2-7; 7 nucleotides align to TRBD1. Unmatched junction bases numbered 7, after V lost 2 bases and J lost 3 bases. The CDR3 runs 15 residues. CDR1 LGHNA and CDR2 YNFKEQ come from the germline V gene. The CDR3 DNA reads TGTGCCAGCAGCCAAAATCCAGGGACAGTCTACGAGCAGTACTTC. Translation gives CASSQNPGTVYEQYF.

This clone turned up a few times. CDR3 region: CASSETGTGLNQPQHF. Here the CDR3 DNA reads TGTGCCAGCAGTGAAACCGGGACAGGCCTTAATCAGCCCCAGCATTTT. The chain uses TRBV25-1 and TRBJ1-5, with TRBD1 matching 8 bases. Germline CDR1 and CDR2: MGHDK and SYGVNS. V lost 2 bases to trimming and J lost 4 bases; unmatched junction nucleotides: 7. The CDR3 runs to 16 residues.

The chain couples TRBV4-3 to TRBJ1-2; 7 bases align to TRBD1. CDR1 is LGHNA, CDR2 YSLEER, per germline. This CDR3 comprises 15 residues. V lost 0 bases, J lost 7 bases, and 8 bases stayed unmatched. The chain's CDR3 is CASSQDERGRVGYTF. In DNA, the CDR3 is TGCGCCAGCAGCCAAGATGAAAGGGGGCGGGTTGGCTACACCTTC.

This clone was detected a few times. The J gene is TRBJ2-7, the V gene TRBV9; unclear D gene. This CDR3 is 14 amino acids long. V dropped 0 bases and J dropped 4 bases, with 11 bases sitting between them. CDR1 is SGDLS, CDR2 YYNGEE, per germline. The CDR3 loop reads CASSVAPSLYEQYF. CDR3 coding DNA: TGTGCCAGCAGCGTAGCCCCTAGTTTATACGAGCAGTACTTC.

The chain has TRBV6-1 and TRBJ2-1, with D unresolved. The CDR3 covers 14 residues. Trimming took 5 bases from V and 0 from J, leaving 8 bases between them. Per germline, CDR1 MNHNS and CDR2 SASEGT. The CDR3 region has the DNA TGTGCCAGCAGTTCCCGCGCCTCCTACAATGAGCAGTTCTTC. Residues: CASSSRASYNEQFF.

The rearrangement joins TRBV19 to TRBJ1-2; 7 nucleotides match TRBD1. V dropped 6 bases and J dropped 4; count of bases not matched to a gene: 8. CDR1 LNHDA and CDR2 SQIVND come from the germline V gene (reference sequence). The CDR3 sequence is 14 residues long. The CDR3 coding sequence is TGTGCCAGTAGCACAGGGGAGTCTCGCTATGGCTACACCTTC. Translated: CASSTGESRYGYTF.